The 13 T cell receptor beta chains presented below share a single source sample, sequenced in a study of T cell changes during pregnancy in multiple sclerosis. The protocol was immunoSEQ multiplex PCR, while the TCRdb copy is restricted to in-frame clones and leaves out a portion. Among 100,000 or so clones, approximately 94% were seen once, and the ten largest hold roughly 1%. Sample: peripheral blood, taken before pregnancy. All receptors derive from a female donor with multiple sclerosis, enrolled in a pregnancy study.

V and J are TRBV27 and TRBJ2-2; no reliable D call. Looked up from germline, CDR1 is MNHEY and CDR2 is SMNVEV (reference sequence). This CDR3 region has 13 residues. V shed 5 bases and J shed 0 bases, with 4 bases lying between them. CDR3: CASSPSNTGELFF. For the CDR3, the DNA is TGTGCCAGCAGTCCTTCGAACACCGGGGAGCTGTTTTTT.

The chain combines TRBV7-8 with TRBJ2-7; tentatively, D is TRBD1 (6 bases). V lost 1 base, J lost 2 bases, and 12 bases lay in between. This CDR3 has 15 residues. Per germline, CDR1 SGHVS and CDR2 FQNEAQ. The CDR3 region is CASSLGAGVTYEQYF. CDR3 sequence (DNA): TGTGCCAGCAGCTTAGGTGCAGGGGTCACCTACGAGCAGTACTTC.

This chain links TRBV18 with TRBJ2-1; D might be TRBD2 (6 bases). V was pared by 5 bases and J by 9 bases, with 23 bases between. Per germline, CDR1 KGHSH and CDR2 LQKENI. This CDR3 region has 16 residues. The chain's CDR3 is CASSSIAVLTDGEQFF. The CDR3 coding sequence is TGTGCCAGCTCATCAATAGCGGTTCTCACCGACGGTGAGCAGTTCTTC.

The chain employs TRBV5-1 and TRBJ1-1; 10 bases match TRBD1. This CDR3 has 14 residues. J was trimmed by 5 bases and V by 3 bases; bases with no gene match: 4. In germline, CDR1 is SGHRS, CDR2 YFSETQ. CDR3 sequence reads: CASSWRTGGTEAFF. CDR3 nucleotides: TGCGCCAGCAGCTGGCGGACAGGGGGTACTGAAGCTTTCTTT. The complete variable domain, with remaining parts taken from reference TRBV5-1 and TRBJ1-1, reads KAGVTQTPRYLIKTRGQQVTLSCSPISGHRSVSWYQQTPGQGLQFLFEYFSETQRNKGNFPGRFSGRQFSNSRSEMNVSTLELGDSALYLCASSWRTGGTEAFFGQGTRLTVV.

V is TRBV19 and J is TRBJ1-1, with D tentatively TRBD1 (5 bases). The CDR3 spans 13 residues. Germline values: CDR1 LNHDA, CDR2 SQIVND (reference sequence). The V end lost 5 bases, the J end lost 5 bases, and 12 bases lay between the germline ends. CDR3 in amino acids: CASSFGGRTEAFF. The DNA of the CDR3 is TGTGCCAGTAGTTTCGGGGGGAGGACTGAAGCTTTCTTT.

The chain employs TRBV2 and TRBJ2-1, with 13 bases lining up with TRBD2. CDR3 length: 16 residues. Per germline, CDR1 SNHLY and CDR2 FYNNEI. The V segment lost 7 bases and the J segment 0 bases; nucleotides outside the gene matches: 3. The CDR3 DNA reads TGTGCCAGCATGAGGACTAGCGGGAGCTCCTACAATGAGCAGTTCTTC. Its protein product is CASMRTSGSSYNEQFF.

The genes are TRBV27 and TRBJ2-7, with a tentative D call TRBD2 (6 bases). Per the germline V gene, CDR1 is MNHEY and CDR2 is SMNVEV (reference sequence). V was trimmed by 2 bases and J by 2 bases, leaving 7 bases between them. The CDR3 is made up of 13 amino acids. The CDR3 is CASSLRGTYEQYF. CDR3 coding DNA: TGTGCCAGCAGTTTACGCGGGACCTACGAGCAGTACTTC.

In its sample, this clone was seen once. V gene TRBV7-9 combines with J gene TRBJ2-1, with 9 nucleotides matching TRBD2. This CDR3 has 15 residues. After removal of 7 bases from V and 5 bases from J, the junction contained 9 bases not matched to a gene. Germline V lookup: CDR1 SEHNR, CDR2 FQNEAQ (reference sequence). Here the CDR3 reads CASILTSGYNNEQFF. As DNA, the CDR3 is TGTGCCAGCATCCTGACTAGCGGATACAACAATGAGCAGTTCTTC. Full variable domain (rest looked up from reference TRBV7-9 and TRBJ2-1): DTGVSQNPRHKITKRGQNVTFRCDPISEHNRLYWYRQTLGQGPEFLTYFQNEAQLEKSRLLSDRFSAERPKGSFSTLEIQRTEQGDSAMYLCASILTSGYNNEQFFGPGTRLTVL.

This clone has only one observation. V gene TRBV7-2 combines with J gene TRBJ2-3; 10 bases are a match to TRBD2. The trim removed 5 bases at V and 6 bases at J, leaving 17 bases unmatched. The CDR3 loop spans 18 amino acids. From germline, CDR1 is SGHTA and CDR2 FQGNSA. The CDR3 DNA follows: TGTGCCAGCAGCCCTACTCCCTGGTTTAGCGGGAGGTCGGATACGCAGTATTTT. Translation: CASSPTPWFSGRSDTQYF.

The chain is built from TRBV27 and TRBJ2-7; D is possibly TRBD2 (5 bases). The CDR3 has 13 residues. Germline V gene sequence: CDR1 MNHEY, CDR2 SMNVEV (reference sequence). Deletions cut 4 bases from V and 2 bases from J, with 9 bases between. The CDR3 DNA sequence: TGTGCCAGCAGTTCAGGACTCACCTACGAGCAGTACTTC. Translation: CASSSGLTYEQYF.

The rearrangement links TRBV10-2 to TRBJ2-2; 10 bases are shared with TRBD2. This CDR3 contains 15 residues. In germline, CDR1 is WSHSY, CDR2 SAAADI. V lost 4 bases to trimming and J lost 6 bases; unmatched junction nucleotides: 5. CDR3 sequence (DNA): TGCGCCAGCAGTGCTAGCGGGAGAGGAGCCGGGGAGCTGTTTTTT. This sequence encodes CASSASGRGAGELFF.

The V call is TRBV9, the J call TRBJ2-3, with D perhaps TRBD2 (6 bases). The V end was cut by 3 bases, the J end by 0 bases, with 11 bases between. Germline CDR1 SGDLS, CDR2 YYNGEE. The CDR3 contains 15 residues. This chain's CDR3 is CASSASVTSTDTQYF. The CDR3 bases are TGTGCCAGCAGCGCTAGCGTTACGAGCACAGATACGCAGTATTTT.

This rearrangement joins TRBV2 to TRBJ2-7; tentatively, D is TRBD1 (6 bases). Deletions cut 0 bases from V and 5 bases from J, with 14 bases between. Germline CDR1 reads SNHLY; CDR2 reads FYNNEI. The CDR3 has 15 residues. The CDR3 region has the DNA TGTGCCAGCAGTGAAGCCGATACAGGGAACAACGAGCAGTACTTC. Translated: CASSEADTGNNEQYF.